One and the same sample provided the 9 T cell receptor beta chains below, sequenced in a study of cytomegalovirus exposure and HLA in healthy donors. PCR primers comprised 60 Vbeta and 13 Jbeta primers. Only in-frame clones appear in the TCRdb table, and some are missing; sequencing was by immunoSEQ multiplex PCR. The sample holds fewer than 120,000 clones; 80% to 85% are singletons and the top ten take just under 3%. Material for sequencing was PBMCs. Receptors originate from a woman aged 55-75 years in good health and CMV-seropositive.

The chain has TRBV19 and TRBJ1-2; no reliable D call. CDR1 LNHDA and CDR2 SQIVND come from the germline V gene (reference sequence). Trimming left V 1 base short and J 8 bases short, with 8 bases between. The CDR3 has 12 residues. For the CDR3, the DNA is TGTGCCAGTAGTATAGGTGGGCAAGGCTACACCTTC. This encodes CASSIGGQGYTF.

The J gene is TRBJ1-1, the V gene TRBV29-1; D is uncertain. The CDR3 runs to 11 residues. Trimming left V 8 bases short and J 1 base short, with 8 bases between. Germline V CDR1 and CDR2: SQVTM, ANQGSEA. CDR3 sequence (DNA): TGCAGCACGTACAGGAACACTGAAGCTTTCTTT. It is translated as CSTYRNTEAFF.

V usage is TRBV6-1 and J usage is TRBJ2-1; 10 bases are a match to TRBD2. Germline V CDR1 and CDR2: MNHNS, SASEGT. V lost 2 bases and J lost 8; bases outside the gene matches: 15. The length of the CDR3 is 18 residues. In DNA form, the CDR3 reads TGTGCCAGCAGTGAAAGGGTTGTGTGGGCTAGCGGGAGCGATGAGCAGTTCTTC. Translation: CASSERVVWASGSDEQFF.

This chain joins TRBV30 and TRBJ1-5, with TRBD1 matching 7 bases. The V and J ends lost 6 bases and 3 bases, in that order; junction bases with no gene match: 5. Looked up from germline, CDR1 is GTSNPN and CDR2 is SVGIG (reference sequence). This CDR3 region has 13 residues. The CDR3 bases are TGTGCCTGCTCCGGGACAGACAATCAGCCCCAGCATTTT. It codes for CACSGTDNQPQHF.

J is TRBJ2-1 and V is TRBV11-2; 7 bases line up with TRBD1. V shed 8 bases, J shed 9 bases, and the junction held 7 bases outside the gene matches. This CDR3 has 12 amino acids. Germline V gene lookup returns CDR1 SGHAT and CDR2 FQNNGV. The CDR3 DNA reads as TGTGCCAGCCGGAAGGGGGCTGGTGAGCAGTTCTTC. It specifies CASRKGAGEQFF.

The chain recombines TRBV6-1 with TRBJ2-1; 8 bases fit TRBD2. Germline CDR1 MNHNS, CDR2 SASEGT. V lost 3 bases and J lost 6; bases outside the gene matches: 7. There are 15 residues in the CDR3. DNA of the CDR3: TGTGCCAGCAGTGACCGAAGCGGGAGCGGCAATGAGCAGTTCTTC. Protein product: CASSDRSGSGNEQFF.

The V gene is TRBV18, the J gene TRBJ1-2; D gene uncertain. From germline, CDR1 is KGHSH and CDR2 LQKENI. Trimming shortened V by 3 bases and J by 4 bases, and 12 bases separated the two germline ends. CDR3 length: 14 residues. The CDR3 protein is CASSPLRGVYGYTF. The CDR3 DNA sequence: TGTGCCAGCTCACCCCTTCGGGGAGTCTATGGCTACACCTTC.

This rearrangement joins TRBV11-2 to TRBJ2-7; a weak D match, TRBD1 (6 bases). Germline CDR1 is SGHAT and CDR2 is FQNNGV. Trimming pared 5 bases from V and 5 bases from J, leaving 16 bases between. This CDR3 is 14 amino acids long. The CDR3, as DNA: TGTGCCAGCAGCGCCATCAGGGGAAACAACGAGCAGTACTTC. This translates into CASSAIRGNNEQYF.

This clone was counted only a few times. V and J are TRBV10-3 and TRBJ2-3, with D perhaps TRBD1 (5 bases). The CDR3 runs to 12 residues. CDR1 ENHRY and CDR2 SYGVKD come from the germline V gene. V gave up 9 bases and J gave up 6 bases, with 13 bases separating them. CDR3 sequence reads: CAISGQSDTQYF. CDR3 DNA sequence: TGTGCCATATCAGGGCAGAGTGATACGCAGTATTTT.